This record looks at one TCR beta chain sequence and its context. Measured with immunoSEQ multiplex PCR; TCRdb has only the in-frame clones, and not every one. The sample contains around 300,000 clones, roughly 90% of which appear only once. These data belong to a study of Ad26.COV2.S vaccination and SARS-CoV-2 variants. This CDR3 contains 14 residues. V was pared by 2 bases and J by 1 base, with 5 bases between. The V gene's germline CDR1 is MNHEY and CDR2 SVGEGT. Treatment reported: roughly 20 received Ad26.COV2.S at low or high dose, single or two shots; several received placebo; per-sample allocation not given. Samples analyzed were those drawn on day 63 after the first vaccine or placebo injection.

The V call is TRBV6-2 or TRBV6-3, the J call TRBJ2-2; D is uncertain. The source of this sequence is a person between 18 and 59 years old who received the Ad26.COV2.S COVID-19 vaccine or a placebo. This sample comprised peripheral blood, obtained in a trial of Ad26.COV2.S vaccine versus placebo. The CDR3 nucleotides are TGTGCCAGCAGTTACCCGCAGAACACCGGGGAGCTGTTTTTT. Protein: CASSYPQNTGELFF.